The next 25 T cell receptor beta chains were all read from a single sample in a study of cytomegalovirus exposure and HLA in healthy donors. The PCR made use of 60 Vbeta and 13 Jbeta primers. The repertoire was sequenced with immunoSEQ multiplex PCR; TCRdb's copy has only in-frame clones and lacks some. The data contain 150,000 to 200,000 clones, around 87% of them singletons. Source material: PBMCs. Every receptor here comes from a young woman in good health and CMV-seronegative.

This chain links TRBV7-8 with TRBJ2-3; TRBD1 aligns across 12 bases. The V gene end was trimmed by 5 bases and the J gene end by 3 bases; junction bases not matched to a gene: 6. Germline values: CDR1 SGHVS, CDR2 FQNEAQ. This CDR3 region has 16 residues. DNA of the CDR3: TGTGCCAGCAGCCAGCCGGGACAGGGGGCAACAGATACGCAGTATTTT. Translating it yields CASSQPGQGATDTQYF.

The chain joins TRBV19 to TRBJ1-1; D remains unclear. The CDR3 loop spans 16 amino acids. V was trimmed by 5 bases and J by 1 base, leaving 17 bases between them. CDR1 LNHDA and CDR2 SQIVND come from the germline V gene (reference sequence). In nucleotides, the CDR3 is TGTGCCAGTAGTCCGCAGACGGCGGGTAAGAACACTGAAGCTTTCTTT. It is translated as CASSPQTAGKNTEAFF.

This clone appeared a few times. The chain joins TRBV27 to TRBJ2-7, with 8 nucleotides matching TRBD2. Germline-derived CDR1 and CDR2 are MNHEY and SMNVEV (reference sequence). Germline trimming cut 2 bases from V and 2 bases from J; bases unmatched to any gene: 8. This CDR3 is 16 amino acids long. DNA of the CDR3: TGTGCCAGCAGTTTAGAGGGACTAGTTGGAGCCTACGAGCAGTACTTC. It is translated as CASSLEGLVGAYEQYF.

This clone was observed a single time. The chain recombines TRBV29-1 with TRBJ2-5; TRBD2 matches at 7 bases. Judging by the DNA end, TRBJ2-7 fits better; the J call may be wrong. Germline V gene data show CDR1 as SQVTM and CDR2 as ANQGSEA. The CDR3 runs to 13 residues. This CDR3 is CSVSGGSSYEQYF. The CDR3 DNA follows: TGCAGCGTCTCGGGAGGCAGCTCCTACGAGCAGTACTTC.

The chain recombines TRBV5-1 with TRBJ1-3; 8 nucleotides match TRBD1. The ends lost 1 base at V and 8 bases at J; junction bases unmatched: 23. Germline V gene lookup returns CDR1 SGHRS and CDR2 YFSETQ. The CDR3 runs to 20 residues. The CDR3 is CASSLRARTARDRTIDTIYF. As DNA, the CDR3 is TGCGCCAGCAGCTTGCGGGCGCGAACAGCGCGGGACAGGACTATAGACACCATATATTTT. The variable domain in full, completed from reference TRBV5-1 and TRBJ1-3, reads KAGVTQTPRYLIKTRGQQVTLSCSPISGHRSVSWYQQTPGQGLQFLFEYFSETQRNKGNFPGRFSGRQFSNSRSEMNVSTLELGDSALYLCASSLRARTARDRTIDTIYFGEGSWLTVV.

This clone has only a few counts. The chain couples TRBV2 to TRBJ1-5; D is uncertain. The CDR3 sequence is 13 residues long. The germline CDR1 and CDR2 sequences are SNHLY and FYNNEI. V lost 5 bases and J lost 6, with 11 bases in between. CDR3 residues: CASSTEKGQPQHF. The CDR3 coding sequence is TGTGCCAGCAGTACGGAGAAAGGTCAGCCCCAGCATTTT.

This clone has just one count. The genes are TRBV23-1 and TRBJ2-2; weak D call: TRBD1 (5 bases). TRBV23-1 is labeled an ORF, and its function is uncertain. V lost 5 bases and J lost 1, with 8 bases in between. The CDR3 contains 14 residues. The CDR3: CASSRGQNTGELFF. CDR3 bases: TGCGCCAGCAGTAGAGGACAGAACACCGGGGAGCTGTTTTTT.

The CDR3 DNA sequence: TGCGCCAGCAGTTACGGACAGGGGGCCGGCGAGCAGTACTTC. Encoded protein: CASSYGQGAGEQYF. This rearrangement joins TRBV4-1 to TRBJ2-7; 11 bases match TRBD1. Germline CDR1 MGHRA, CDR2 YSYEKL. Germline trimming cut 6 bases from V and 6 bases from J; bases unmatched to any gene: 7. CDR3 length: 14 residues.

V is TRBV6-5 and J is TRBJ2-2; TRBD1 matches at 7 bases. The V and J ends lost 0 bases and 3 bases, in that order; junction bases with no gene match: 1. The germline V gene encodes CDR1 MNHEY and CDR2 SVGAGI. The CDR3 has 15 amino acids. The DNA for the CDR3 is TGTGCCAGCAGTTACTCTACAGGGGACACCGGGGAGCTGTTTTTT. This translates into CASSYSTGDTGELFF.

This chain's CDR3 is CASSPLTTGVNYGYTF. CDR3 nucleotide sequence: TGTGCCAGCAGCCCGTTAACGACAGGGGTGAACTATGGCTACACCTTC. The chain combines TRBV9 with TRBJ1-2, with TRBD1 matching 8 bases. Germline lookup yields CDR1 SGDLS and CDR2 YYNGEE. The V and J ends lost 4 bases and 2 bases, in that order; junction bases with no gene match: 10. The CDR3 length is 16 residues.

Comments on this clone: This CDR3 is also generated by other DNA sequences in the sample. The chain combines TRBV27 with TRBJ1-1; D is possibly TRBD1 (6 bases). Germline loops: CDR1 MNHEY, CDR2 SMNVEV (reference sequence). Deletions cut 5 bases from V and 5 bases from J, with 12 bases between. This CDR3 comprises 13 residues. The CDR3 DNA sequence: TGTGCCAGCAGTCCTACAGGGATGACTGAAGCTTTCTTT. Its translation: CASSPTGMTEAFF.

V is TRBV2 and J is TRBJ2-7; D call uncertain. Trimming left V 4 bases short and J 2 bases short, with 9 bases between. Germline-derived CDR1 and CDR2 are SNHLY and FYNNEI. The CDR3 covers 13 residues. The CDR3 protein is CASSVPSAYEQYF. In DNA, the CDR3 is TGTGCCAGCAGTGTCCCCTCGGCCTACGAGCAGTACTTC.

The V and J genes are TRBV28 and TRBJ1-1; D ambiguous. Germline values: CDR1 MDHEN, CDR2 SYDVKM. The CDR3 covers 12 residues. With 5 bases removed from V and 9 bases from J, the gap between germline ends came to 13 bases. This CDR3 reads CASSGTLGKAFF. In nucleotides, the CDR3 is TGTGCCAGCAGTGGAACTCTCGGGAAAGCTTTCTTT.

V is TRBV23-1 and J is TRBJ2-2; D unclear. TRBV23-1 is noted as an ORF with a role that remains uncertain. CDR3 length: 17 residues. The V end lost 0 bases, the J end lost 0 bases, and 11 bases lay between the germline ends. DNA of the CDR3: TGCGCCAGCAGTCAATCCAGACTCTACACGAACACCGGGGAGCTGTTTTTT. Encoded protein: CASSQSRLYTNTGELFF.

The chain carries TRBV5-4 and TRBJ2-3, with 10 bases lining up with TRBD2. Germline trimming cut 3 bases from V and 6 bases from J; bases unmatched to any gene: 7. The CDR3 has 15 residues. CDR1 is SGHNT, CDR2 YYREEE, per germline (reference sequence). The CDR3 here is CASSWTSGIIDTQYF. In DNA, the CDR3 is TGTGCCAGCAGCTGGACTAGCGGAATCATTGATACGCAGTATTTT.

The chain employs TRBV5-1 and TRBJ2-7, with a weak D call TRBD1 (6 bases). Trimming pared 4 bases from V and 5 bases from J, leaving 16 bases between. CDR1 and CDR2 (germline): SGHRS, YFSETQ. This CDR3 spans 14 amino acids. In nucleotides, the CDR3 is TGCGCCAGCAGCCCGCGAGGGGGTCTAAACGAGCAGTACTTC. Translation gives CASSPRGGLNEQYF.

V is TRBV5-1 and J is TRBJ2-4; D is possibly TRBD2 (5 bases). CDR1 is SGHRS and CDR2 is YFSETQ in the germline V gene. V lost 0 bases, J lost 8 bases, and 18 bases lay in between. This CDR3 comprises 16 residues. The CDR3 nucleotides read TGCGCCAGCAGCTTGGGAGCGGCGGACGGGTCAGACATTCAGTACTTC. The encoded protein is CASSLGAADGSDIQYF.

This clone was recorded once. V gene TRBV28 combines with J gene TRBJ1-3; D is undetermined. Trimming stripped 1 base from V and 2 bases from J, with 9 bases between. This CDR3 is 15 amino acids long. Germline V gene lookup returns CDR1 MDHEN and CDR2 SYDVKM. CDR3 protein: CASSLFQVPGNTIYF. CDR3 in DNA: TGTGCCAGCAGTTTATTCCAGGTGCCTGGAAACACCATATATTTT.

The V call is TRBV2, the J call TRBJ1-2; D is uncertain. Germline loops: CDR1 SNHLY, CDR2 FYNNEI. This CDR3 has 12 residues. With 7 bases removed from V and 8 bases from J, the gap between germline ends came to 14 bases. In DNA form, the CDR3 reads TGTGCCAGCACCGCGGGCCCCGGGGGCTACACCTTC. Its protein is CASTAGPGGYTF.

The V gene is TRBV18, the J gene TRBJ2-2, with a possible D match to TRBD2 (5 bases). The germline gives CDR1 KGHSH, CDR2 LQKENI. CDR3 length: 18 residues. V was trimmed by 2 bases and J by 3 bases, leaving 19 bases between them. The CDR3 is CASSPERPTRPHTGELFF. DNA for the CDR3: TGTGCCAGCTCACCAGAGAGGCCCACTAGACCTCACACCGGGGAGCTGTTTTTT. The full variable domain, with the rest looked up from reference TRBV18 and TRBJ2-2, is NAGVMQNPRHLVRRRGQEARLRCSPMKGHSHVYWYRQLPEEGLKFMVYLQKENIIDESGMPKERFSAEFPKEGPSILRIQQVVRGDSAAYFCASSPERPTRPHTGELFFGEGSRLTVL.

The chain joins TRBV6-1 to TRBJ2-2; 10 nucleotides line up with TRBD1. CDR3 length equals 15 residues. Trimming at V came to 6 bases and at J to 6 bases, leaving 7 bases not matched to a gene. CDR1 is MNHNS, CDR2 SASEGT, per germline. The CDR3 protein is CASRTGTGVSGELFF. The DNA of the CDR3 is TGTGCCAGCAGGACCGGGACAGGGGTATCCGGGGAGCTGTTTTTT.

The V call is TRBV28, the J call TRBJ2-3; a weak D match, TRBD1 (5 bases). V was cut by 2 bases and J by 2 bases, with 11 bases left in between. Germline CDR1 and CDR2: MDHEN and SYDVKM. The length of the CDR3 is 15 residues. CDR3 nucleotides: TGTGCCAGCAGTTTAAGGGGCAGGGCCACAGATACGCAGTATTTT. It is translated as CASSLRGRATDTQYF.

The chain employs TRBV2 and TRBJ1-4, with D possibly being TRBD1 (5 bases). Germline V gives CDR1 SNHLY, CDR2 FYNNEI. V lost 7 bases to trimming and J lost 4 bases, with 10 bases between them. The CDR3 contains 13 residues. CDR3 coding DNA: TGTGCCAGCAAGCGGGACGGTAATGAAAAACTGTTTTTT. It yields the protein CASKRDGNEKLFF.

In nucleotides, the CDR3 is TGTGCCTCCTCCCACGGGGGGCTGAACACTGAAGCTTTCTTT. Its protein product is CASSHGGLNTEAFF. The chain couples TRBV5-6 to TRBJ1-1, with D possibly TRBD1 on 6 matching bases. CDR3 length equals 14 residues. V was clipped by 10 bases and J by 0 bases, with 16 bases between them. Looked up from germline, CDR1 is SGHDT and CDR2 is YYEEEE. The variable domain in full, completed from reference TRBV5-6 and TRBJ1-1, reads DAGVTQSPTHLIKTRGQQVTLRCSPKSGHDTVSWYQQALGQGPQFIFQYYEEEERQRGNFPDRFSGHQFPNYSSELNVNALLLGDSALYLCASSHGGLNTEAFFGQGTRLTVV.

The chain couples TRBV25-1 to TRBJ1-4; 8 nucleotides match TRBD1. The CDR3 consists of 17 residues. Unmatched junction bases numbered 9, after V lost 4 bases and J lost 2 bases. CDR1 MGHDK and CDR2 SYGVNS come from the germline V gene. The CDR3 nucleotides read TGTGCCAGCAGTGTTCCCCGCGACAGGGGTACTAATGAAAAACTGTTTTTT. Translating gives CASSVPRDRGTNEKLFF. The full variable domain, completed using reference TRBV25-1 and TRBJ1-4, is EADIYQTPRYLVIGTGKKITLECSQTMGHDKMYWYQQDPGMELHLIHYSYGVNSTEKGDLSSESTVSRIRTEHFPLTLESARPSHTSQYLCASSVPRDRGTNEKLFFGSGTQLSVL.